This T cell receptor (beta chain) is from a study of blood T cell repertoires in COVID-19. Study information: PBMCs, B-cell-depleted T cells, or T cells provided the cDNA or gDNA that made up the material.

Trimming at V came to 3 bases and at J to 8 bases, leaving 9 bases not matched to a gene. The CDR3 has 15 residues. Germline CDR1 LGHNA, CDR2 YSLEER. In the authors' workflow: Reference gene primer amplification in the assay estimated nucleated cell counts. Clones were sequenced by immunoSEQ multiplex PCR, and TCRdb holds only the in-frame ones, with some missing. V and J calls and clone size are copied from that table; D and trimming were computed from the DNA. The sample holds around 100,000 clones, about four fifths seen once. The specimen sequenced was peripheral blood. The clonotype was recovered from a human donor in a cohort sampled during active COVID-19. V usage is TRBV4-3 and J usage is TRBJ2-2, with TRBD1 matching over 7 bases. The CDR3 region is CASSHETGAWGELFF. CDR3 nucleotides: TGCGCCAGCAGCCACGAAACAGGGGCGTGGGGGGAGCTGTTTTTT.